The sequence of this T cell receptor beta chain was determined in a study of T-cell reconstitution after alpha-beta-depleted transplantation in children. General study results and limits: T-cell counts and diversity were attributed mostly to newly produced T cells one year after transplant. In some patients, recipient T cells and intrathymic progenitors surviving conditioning explained high day-60 diversity. Reportedly, alpha-beta T cells present about two months post-transplant originated from several hundred expanded clones of graft origin.

CDR1 is ENHRY and CDR2 is SYGVKD in the germline V gene. V was shortened by 1 base and J by 7 bases, with 10 bases between the two germline ends. This CDR3 region has 13 residues. Preparing the TCRbeta library involved the use of unique molecular identifiers. TCRdb itself ran the PCR reads through MiXCR, one entry per CDR3 protein. The table lists about 900,000 distinct CDR3 sequences, about 29% of them singletons. About this clonotype: What it recognizes is unknown.

The TCR originated in a boy under two years old who had a stem cell transplant for SCID, so the T cells may come from the graft donor. Sequenced here: PBMCs, mostly from graft donor cells, sampled 360 days after TCRalphabeta/CD19-depleted stem cell transplant. The chain couples TRBV10-3 to TRBJ1-2; tentatively, D is TRBD1 (5 bases). The chain's CDR3 is CAISEWAGPGYTF. In DNA, the CDR3 is TGTGCCATCAGTGAGTGGGCAGGGCCTGGCTACACCTTC.